The text below deals with one TCR beta chain. This clonotype has only a few counts. The specificity of this receptor is unknown. No quality values exist for individual bases; no much larger clone is one base distant. Ficoll-Paque density gradient centrifugation was the method used to isolate PBMCs. The entry originates in a study of T-cell memory formation after mild COVID-19 (dated by TCRdb to about 2021). Broadly, across the study: TCR sequence clusters from the two donors were largely donor specific. In two donors, T-cell clones that expanded and contracted after mild COVID-19 were followed by sequencing TCRalpha and TCRbeta repertoires longitudinally. The cohort comprised two young, previously healthy adult volunteers, one female and one male. Study-level results and caveats: Clones that contracted from day 15 to 85 showed balanced CD4/CD8 phenotypes, whereas a second wave of clones that expanded from day 15 to 37 leaned towards CD4+. Contracting CD4+ clones turned up mainly in the CM and EM memory subsets, whereas EMRA was where CD8+ clones were enriched. Some responding clones were detected in pre-infection memory, which suggested that pre-existing cross-reactive memory T cells had joined the SARS-CoV-2 response. SARS-CoV-2 specificity was not confirmed for the second-wave clones peaking on day 37. Only two mild cases were covered by the study, and larger cohorts that include severe cases with pre-infection samples were considered necessary.

TCRdb records Illumina NovaSeq 6000 as the sequencer. TCRalpha and TCRbeta cDNA libraries were built by 5'RACE with constant-segment primers, adding sample barcodes and unique molecular identifiers. RNA was extracted from every sample with Trizol reagent. Library amplification was performed in two PCR steps, and a second sample barcode and Illumina TruSeq adapters were introduced in the second step. The libraries were sequenced on an Illumina NovaSeq using 2 x 150 bp paired-end reads. The source study handled its data this way. With migec v1.2.7, reads were demultiplexed and then collapsed into UMI-guided consensus sequences. With mixcr v2.1.11, UMI consensuses were aligned to TRA and TRB V and J templates and assembled into clonotypes. Clonotypes were classified as expanded or contracted when called significant by both edgeR and NoisET, with noise models trained on biological replicates. For edgeR calls, the thresholds were a false discovery rate-adjusted p below 0.01 and a log2 fold-change of 1. As an exploratory analysis of dynamics, max-normalized trajectories of the 1000 most abundant clonotypes were examined by PCA with hierarchical clustering. The CD4 or CD8 phenotype of responding clones was assigned using the separately sequenced CD4+ and CD8+ repertoires. TCRdb took the public reads, trimmed them with fastp at Q25, ran MiXCR for clone calling and kept in-frame beta chains. Duplicate CDR3 protein sequences are folded into a single record with the most common DNA and genes. The V and J calls were determined by TCRdb, not by the authors. The sample table lists about 130,000 distinct CDR3 sequences, over 15% of them with a count of one. Of the sample, over 4% is held by the ten largest clones.

The clonotype comes from a young man who had mild COVID-19 (a few samples of this study predate the infection). The sample titles of this study are shuffled in the database, so cell type and time point are left out; the donor was told from shared clones. Sequenced: PBMCs or a T cell subset sorted from them (not recorded which).

The DNA sequence follows: TGTGCCAGCAGCGCGACAGGCCCCAGCGTGCGTATTCAGTACTTC. The encoded protein is CASSATGPSVRIQYF. The sequence joins TRBV5-6 to TRBJ2-4; TRBD1 is a weak D gene call, 6 bases matching. The germline V gene sets CDR1 to SGHDT and CDR2 to YYEEEE. At the junction V is shortened by 4 bases and J by 10 bases, with 21 bases in between. From the cysteine up to the phenylalanine, the CDR3 has a length of 15 residues. Just CDR3 DNA is preserved here, 45 bases in frame from base 1.